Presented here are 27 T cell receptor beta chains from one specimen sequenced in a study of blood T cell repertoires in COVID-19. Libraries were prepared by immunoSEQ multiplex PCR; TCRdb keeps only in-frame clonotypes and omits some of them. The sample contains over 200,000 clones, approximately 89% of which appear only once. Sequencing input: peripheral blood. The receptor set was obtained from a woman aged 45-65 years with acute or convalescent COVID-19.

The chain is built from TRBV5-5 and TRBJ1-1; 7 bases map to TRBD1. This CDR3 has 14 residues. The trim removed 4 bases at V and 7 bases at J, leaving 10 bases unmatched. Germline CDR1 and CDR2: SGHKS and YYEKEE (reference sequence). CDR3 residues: CASSATGMKIEAFF. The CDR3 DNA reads TGTGCCAGCAGCGCGACAGGGATGAAAATTGAAGCTTTCTTT.

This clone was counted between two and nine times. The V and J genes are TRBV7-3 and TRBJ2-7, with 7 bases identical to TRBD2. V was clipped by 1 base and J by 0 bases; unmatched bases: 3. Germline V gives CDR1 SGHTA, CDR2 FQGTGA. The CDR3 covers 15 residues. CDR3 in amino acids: CASSLSGSRSYEQYF. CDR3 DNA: TGTGCCAGCAGCTTAAGCGGGAGTCGCTCCTACGAGCAGTACTTC.

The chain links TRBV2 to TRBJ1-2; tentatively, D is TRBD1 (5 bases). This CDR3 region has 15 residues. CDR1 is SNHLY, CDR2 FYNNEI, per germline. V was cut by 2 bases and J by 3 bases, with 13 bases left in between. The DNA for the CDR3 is TGTGCCAGCAGTGAATGGGGTCGCAGGGACTATGGCTACACCTTC. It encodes CASSEWGRRDYGYTF.

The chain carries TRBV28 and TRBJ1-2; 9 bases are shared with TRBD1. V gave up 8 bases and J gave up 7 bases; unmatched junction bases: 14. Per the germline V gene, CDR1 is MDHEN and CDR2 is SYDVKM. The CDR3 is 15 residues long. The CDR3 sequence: CASLFTSGQGVGYTF. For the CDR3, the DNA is TGTGCCAGCCTCTTTACATCGGGACAGGGCGTTGGCTACACCTTC.

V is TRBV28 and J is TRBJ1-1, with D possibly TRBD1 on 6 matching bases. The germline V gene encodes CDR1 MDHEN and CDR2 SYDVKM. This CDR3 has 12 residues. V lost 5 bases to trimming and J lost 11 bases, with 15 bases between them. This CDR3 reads CASSGYRVAAFF. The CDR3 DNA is TGTGCCAGCAGTGGATACAGGGTTGCGGCTTTCTTT.

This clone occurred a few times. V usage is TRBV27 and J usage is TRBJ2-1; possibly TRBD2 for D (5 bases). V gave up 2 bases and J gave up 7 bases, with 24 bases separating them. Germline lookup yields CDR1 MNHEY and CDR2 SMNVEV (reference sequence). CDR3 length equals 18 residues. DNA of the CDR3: TGTGCCAGCAGTTTAAGTGGTGTTGGGAGCGGCCCCGGGAATGAGCAGTTCTTC. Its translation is CASSLSGVGSGPGNEQFF.

The CDR3 nucleotides read TGTGCCAGCACTGTCGACAGCTTTAGCAATCAGCCCCAGCATTTT. Its translation: CASTVDSFSNQPQHF. The rearrangement links TRBV6-5 to TRBJ1-5, with a possible D match to TRBD1 (5 bases). The CDR3 covers 15 residues. CDR1 and CDR2 (germline): MNHEY, SVGAGI. V was trimmed by 7 bases and J by 0 bases, leaving 13 bases between them.

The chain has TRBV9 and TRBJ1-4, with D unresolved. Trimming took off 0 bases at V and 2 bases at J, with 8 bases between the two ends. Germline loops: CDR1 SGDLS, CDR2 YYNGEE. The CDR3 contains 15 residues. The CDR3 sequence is CASSVGVQTNEKLFF. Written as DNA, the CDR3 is TGTGCCAGCAGCGTAGGTGTACAGACTAATGAAAAACTGTTTTTT.

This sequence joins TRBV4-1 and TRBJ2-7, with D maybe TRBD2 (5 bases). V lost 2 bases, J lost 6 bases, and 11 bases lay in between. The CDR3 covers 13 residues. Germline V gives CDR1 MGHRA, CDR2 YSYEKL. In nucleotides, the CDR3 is TGCGCCAGCAGCCAAATGATTGGAGGCGAGCAGTACTTC. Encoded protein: CASSQMIGGEQYF.

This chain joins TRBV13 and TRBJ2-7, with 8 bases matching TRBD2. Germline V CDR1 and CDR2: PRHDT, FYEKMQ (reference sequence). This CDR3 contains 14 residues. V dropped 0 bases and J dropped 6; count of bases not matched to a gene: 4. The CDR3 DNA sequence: TGTGCCAGCAGCTTAGGGCTAGCGGGTTTCGAGCAGTACTTC. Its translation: CASSLGLAGFEQYF.

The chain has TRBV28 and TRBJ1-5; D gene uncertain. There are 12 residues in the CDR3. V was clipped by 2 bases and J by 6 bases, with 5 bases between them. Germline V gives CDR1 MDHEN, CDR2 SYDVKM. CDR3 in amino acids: CASSLAGQPQHF. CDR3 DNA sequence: TGTGCCAGCAGTTTAGCAGGTCAGCCCCAGCATTTT.

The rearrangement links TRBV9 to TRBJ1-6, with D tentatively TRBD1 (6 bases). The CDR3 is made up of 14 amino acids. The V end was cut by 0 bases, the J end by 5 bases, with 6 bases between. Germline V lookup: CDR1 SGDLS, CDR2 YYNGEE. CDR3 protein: CASSVEGDNSPLHF. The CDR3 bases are TGTGCCAGCAGCGTAGAGGGGGATAATTCACCCCTCCACTTT.

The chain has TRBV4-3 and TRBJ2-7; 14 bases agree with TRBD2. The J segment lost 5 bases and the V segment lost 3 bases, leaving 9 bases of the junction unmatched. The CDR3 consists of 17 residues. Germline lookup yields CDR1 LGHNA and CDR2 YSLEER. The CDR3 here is CASSQEAGGLAGDEQYF. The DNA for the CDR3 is TGCGCCAGCAGCCAGGAAGCAGGGGGACTAGCGGGGGACGAGCAGTACTTC.

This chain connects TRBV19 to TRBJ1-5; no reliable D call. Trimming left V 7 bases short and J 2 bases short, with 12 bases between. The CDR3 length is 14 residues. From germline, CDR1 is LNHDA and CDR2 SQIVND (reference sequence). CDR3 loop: CASMKRAGNQPQHF. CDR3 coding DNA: TGTGCCAGTATGAAGAGGGCTGGCAATCAGCCCCAGCATTTT.

CDR3 sequence reads: CSVASSGRPHFEQYF. In nucleotides, the CDR3 is TGCAGCGTTGCGTCCAGCGGGAGACCCCATTTTGAGCAGTACTTC. The genes are TRBV29-1 and TRBJ2-7; 8 nucleotides match TRBD2. J was trimmed by 7 bases and V by 4 bases; bases with no gene match: 15. This CDR3 comprises 15 residues. Germline lookup yields CDR1 SQVTM and CDR2 ANQGSEA.

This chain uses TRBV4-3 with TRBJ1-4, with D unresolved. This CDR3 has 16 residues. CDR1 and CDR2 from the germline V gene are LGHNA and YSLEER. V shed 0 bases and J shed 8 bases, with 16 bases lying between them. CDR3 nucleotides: TGCGCCAGCAGCCAAGAGGGAGATATTGGAAAAGAAAAACTGTTTTTT. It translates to CASSQEGDIGKEKLFF.

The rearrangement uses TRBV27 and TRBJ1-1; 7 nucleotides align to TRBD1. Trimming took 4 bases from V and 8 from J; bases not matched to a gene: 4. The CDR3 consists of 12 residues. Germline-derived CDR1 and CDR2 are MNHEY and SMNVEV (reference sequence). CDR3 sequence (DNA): TGTGCCAGCAGTTCGACAGGGAAGGAAGCTTTCTTT. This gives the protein CASSSTGKEAFF.

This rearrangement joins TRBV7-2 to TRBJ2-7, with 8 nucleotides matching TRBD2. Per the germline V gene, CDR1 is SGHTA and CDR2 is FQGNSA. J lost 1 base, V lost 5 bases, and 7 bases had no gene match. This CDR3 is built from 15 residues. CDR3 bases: TGTGCCAGCAGCGGAGGAGGACTAGCTTCCTACGAGCAGTACTTC. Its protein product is CASSGGGLASYEQYF.

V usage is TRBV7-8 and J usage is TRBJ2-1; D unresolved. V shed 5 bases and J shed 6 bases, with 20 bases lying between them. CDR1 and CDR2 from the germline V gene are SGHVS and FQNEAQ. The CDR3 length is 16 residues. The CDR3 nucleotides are TGTGCCAGCAGCCATATGACTGGGTTCTTGTTCAATGAGCAGTTCTTC. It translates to CASSHMTGFLFNEQFF.

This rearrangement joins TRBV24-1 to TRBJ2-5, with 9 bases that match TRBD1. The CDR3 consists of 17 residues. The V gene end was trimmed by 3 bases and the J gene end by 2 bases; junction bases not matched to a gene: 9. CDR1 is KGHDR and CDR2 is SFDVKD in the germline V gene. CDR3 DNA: TGTGCCACCAGTGATCCCGGGACAGGGAGAAGACAAGAGACCCAGTACTTC. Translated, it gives CATSDPGTGRRQETQYF.

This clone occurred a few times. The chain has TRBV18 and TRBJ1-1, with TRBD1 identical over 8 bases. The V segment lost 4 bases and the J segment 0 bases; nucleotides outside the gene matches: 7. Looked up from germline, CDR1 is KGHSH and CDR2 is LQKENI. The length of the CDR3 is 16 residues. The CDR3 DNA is TGTGCCAGCTCACGCGGACAGGGATCCTTGAACACTGAAGCTTTCTTT. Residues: CASSRGQGSLNTEAFF. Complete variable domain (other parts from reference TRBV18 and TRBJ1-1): NAGVMQNPRHLVRRRGQEARLRCSPMKGHSHVYWYRQLPEEGLKFMVYLQKENIIDESGMPKERFSAEFPKEGPSILRIQQVVRGDSAAYFCASSRGQGSLNTEAFFGQGTRLTVV.

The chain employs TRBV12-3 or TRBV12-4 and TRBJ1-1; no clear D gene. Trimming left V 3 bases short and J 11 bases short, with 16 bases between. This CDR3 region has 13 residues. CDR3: CASSFAGSRRAFF. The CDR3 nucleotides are TGTGCCAGCAGTTTTGCAGGATCCAGAAGGGCTTTCTTT.

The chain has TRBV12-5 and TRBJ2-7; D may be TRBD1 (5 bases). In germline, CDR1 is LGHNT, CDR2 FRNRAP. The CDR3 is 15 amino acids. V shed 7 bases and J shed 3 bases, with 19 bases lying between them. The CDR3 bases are TGTGCTAGTGCCAGAGGACACGAGGCGAGCTACGAGCAGTACTTC. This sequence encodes CASARGHEASYEQYF. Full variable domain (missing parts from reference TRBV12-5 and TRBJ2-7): DARVTQTPRHKVTEMGQEVTMRCQPILGHNTVFWYRQTMMQGLELLAYFRNRAPLDDSGMPKDRFSAEMPDATLATLKIQPSEPRDSAVYFCASARGHEASYEQYFGPGTRLTVT.

The CDR3 is CASRVSLNQPQHF. CDR3 DNA: TGTGCCAGCAGGGTAAGCCTAAATCAGCCCCAGCATTTT. This sequence joins TRBV6-5 and TRBJ1-5; D not certain. The CDR3 is made up of 13 amino acids. Trimming left V 6 bases short and J 4 bases short, with 10 bases between. The germline V gene has CDR1 MNHEY and CDR2 SVGAGI.

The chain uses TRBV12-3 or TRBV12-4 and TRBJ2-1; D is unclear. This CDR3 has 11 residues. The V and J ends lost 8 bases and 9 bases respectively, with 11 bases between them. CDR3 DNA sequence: TGTGCCAGCGCAGGCACTCCTGAGCAGTTCTTC. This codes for CASAGTPEQFF.

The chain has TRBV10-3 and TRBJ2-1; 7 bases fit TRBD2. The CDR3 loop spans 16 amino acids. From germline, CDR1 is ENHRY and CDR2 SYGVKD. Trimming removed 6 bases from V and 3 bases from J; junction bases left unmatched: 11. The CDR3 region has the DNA TGTGCCATCAGGGATGTTCGCGGGAGCCTCTACAATGAGCAGTTCTTC. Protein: CAIRDVRGSLYNEQFF.

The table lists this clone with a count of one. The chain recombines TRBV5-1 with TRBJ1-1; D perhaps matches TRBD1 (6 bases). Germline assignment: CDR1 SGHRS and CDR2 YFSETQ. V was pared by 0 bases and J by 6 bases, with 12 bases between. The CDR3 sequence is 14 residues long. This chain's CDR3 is CASSLAQGNPEAFF. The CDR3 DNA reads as TGCGCCAGCAGCTTGGCCCAGGGGAATCCTGAAGCTTTCTTT.